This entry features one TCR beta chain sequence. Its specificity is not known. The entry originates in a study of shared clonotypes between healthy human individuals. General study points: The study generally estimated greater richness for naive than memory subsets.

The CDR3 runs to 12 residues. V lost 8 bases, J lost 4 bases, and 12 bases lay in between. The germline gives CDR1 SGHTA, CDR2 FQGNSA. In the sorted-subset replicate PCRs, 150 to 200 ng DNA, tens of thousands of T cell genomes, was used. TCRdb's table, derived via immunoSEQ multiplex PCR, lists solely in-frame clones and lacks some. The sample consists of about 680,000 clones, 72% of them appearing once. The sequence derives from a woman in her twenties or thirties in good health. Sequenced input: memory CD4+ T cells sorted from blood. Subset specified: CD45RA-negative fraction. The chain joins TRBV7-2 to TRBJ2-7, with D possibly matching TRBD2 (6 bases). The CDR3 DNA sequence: TGTGCCAGCGGGACTTCTAGTTACGAGCAGTACTTC. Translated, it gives CASGTSSYEQYF. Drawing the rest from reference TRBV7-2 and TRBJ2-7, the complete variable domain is GAGVSQSPSNKVTEKGKDVELRCDPISGHTALYWYRQSLGQGLEFLIYFQGNSAPDKSGLPSDRFSAERTGGSVSTLTIQRTQQEDSAVYLCASGTSSYEQYFGPGTRLTVT.